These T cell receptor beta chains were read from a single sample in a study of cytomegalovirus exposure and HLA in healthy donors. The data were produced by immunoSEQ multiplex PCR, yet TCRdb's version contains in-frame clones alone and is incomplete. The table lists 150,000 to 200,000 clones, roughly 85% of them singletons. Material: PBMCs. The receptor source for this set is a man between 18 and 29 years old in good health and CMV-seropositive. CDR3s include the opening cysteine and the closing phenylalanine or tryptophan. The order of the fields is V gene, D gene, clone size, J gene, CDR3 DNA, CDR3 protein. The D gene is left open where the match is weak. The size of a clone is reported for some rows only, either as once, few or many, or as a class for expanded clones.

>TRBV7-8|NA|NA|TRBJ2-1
TGTGCCAGCAGCTTAGGAGAACGTGAGCAGTTCTTC
CASSLGEREQFF
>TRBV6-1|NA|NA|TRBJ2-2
TGTGCCAGCAGTGAAGCGCGAGACAGGACCGCGAACACCGGGGAGCTGTTTTTT
CASSEARDRTANTGELFF
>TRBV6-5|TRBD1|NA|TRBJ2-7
TGTGCCAGCAGGACGGGACAGGGAAGGCCCGAGCAGTACTTC
CASRTGQGRPEQYF
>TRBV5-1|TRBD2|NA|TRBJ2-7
TGCGCCAGCAGCCCAGGACTAGCGGGATTCTACGAGCAGTACTTC
CASSPGLAGFYEQYF
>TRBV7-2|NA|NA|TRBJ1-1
TGTGCCGCAGGGGCGGGCGCAGGCACTGAAGCTTTCTTT
CAAGAGAGTEAFF
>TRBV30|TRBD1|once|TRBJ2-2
TGTGCCTGGAGTATGGGACAGGGCCACGGGGAGCTGTTTTTT
CAWSMGQGHGELFF
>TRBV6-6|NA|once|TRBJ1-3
TGTGCCAGCAGTTCCCCCGGGGGAAGTACTGGAAACACCATATATTTT
CASSSPGGSTGNTIYF
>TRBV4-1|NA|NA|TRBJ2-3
TGCGCCAGCAGCCAGACAAGAAGCTCACTCAACACAGATACGCAGTATTTT
CASSQTRSSLNTDTQYF
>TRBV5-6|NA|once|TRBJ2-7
TGTGCCAGCAGCTGGGATTTGGGCACCGGGACACTTACTGGCGAGCAGTACTTC
CASSWDLGTGTLTGEQYF
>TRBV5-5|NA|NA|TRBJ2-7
TGTGCCAGCAGCCCGCGGTTTGACGAGCAGTACTTC
CASSPRFDEQYF
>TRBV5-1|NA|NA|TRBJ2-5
TGCGCCAGCAGCGCACAAACAGTCGAAGAGACCCAGTACTTC
CASSAQTVEETQYF
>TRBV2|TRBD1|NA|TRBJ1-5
TGTGCCAGCAGAATGACAGGGTCGAATCGGCCCCAGCATTTT
CASRMTGSNRPQHF
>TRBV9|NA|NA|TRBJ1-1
TGTGCCAGCAGTCTCCAGGGTGGCACTGAAGCTTTCTTT
CASSLQGGTEAFF
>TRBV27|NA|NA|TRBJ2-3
TGTGCCAGCAGTTTATCTCAAGACCCCAGACAGCTCACAGATACGCAGTATTTT
CASSLSQDPRQLTDTQYF
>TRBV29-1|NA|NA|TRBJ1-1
TGCAGCGTTTACCGAGGGAACACTGAAGCTTTCTTT
CSVYRGNTEAFF
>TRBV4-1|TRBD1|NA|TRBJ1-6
TGCGCCAGCAGCCAACAACCGGGACAGAATTCACCCCTCCACTTT
CASSQQPGQNSPLHF
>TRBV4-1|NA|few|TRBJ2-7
TGCGCCAGCAGCCCCTCACTGGTGGTACGGGGTCGGTCCTACGAGCAGTACTTC
CASSPSLVVRGRSYEQYF
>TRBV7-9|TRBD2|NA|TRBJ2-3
TGTGCCAGCAGCTTCGGGCTAGCGGACACAGATACGCAGTATTTT
CASSFGLADTDTQYF
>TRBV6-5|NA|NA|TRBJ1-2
TGTGCCAGCAGGAAAGAGGGCTATGGCTACACCTTC
CASRKEGYGYTF
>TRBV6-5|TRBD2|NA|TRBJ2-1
TGTGCCAGCAGTTACCTAAGCGGGACTATTTACAATGAGCAGTTCTTC
CASSYLSGTIYNEQFF
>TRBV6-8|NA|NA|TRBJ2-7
TGTGCCAGCAGCCACCTACAGGGTCGGACCTACGAGCAGTACTTC
CASSHLQGRTYEQYF
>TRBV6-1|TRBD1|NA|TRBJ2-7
TGTGCCAGTAGACAGGGGGCTCGTCAGTACTTC
CASRQGARQYF
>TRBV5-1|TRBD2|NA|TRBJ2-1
TGCGCCAGCAGCTTGTGGGCTAGCGGGACGTACAATGAGCAGTTCTTC
CASSLWASGTYNEQFF
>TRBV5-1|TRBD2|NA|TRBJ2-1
TGCGCCAGCAGCCCGGCGGGGGCTAGCGGGGGGTTCAATGAGCAGTTCTTC
CASSPAGASGGFNEQFF
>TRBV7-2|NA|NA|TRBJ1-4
TGTGCCAGCAGAGGACCCGGGATCTCTAATGAAAAACTGTTTTTT
CASRGPGISNEKLFF
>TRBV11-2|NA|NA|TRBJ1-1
TGTGCCAGCAGCTTCTCTGACACCAGTAACACTGAAGCTTTCTTT
CASSFSDTSNTEAFF
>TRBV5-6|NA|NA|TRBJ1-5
TGTGCCAGCAGCTTGTCGGCGGGGTTTAGCAATCAGCCCCAGCATTTT
CASSLSAGFSNQPQHF
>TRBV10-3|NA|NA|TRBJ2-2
TGTGCCATCAGAGGGGCGAACACCGGGGAGCTGTTTTTT
CAIRGANTGELFF
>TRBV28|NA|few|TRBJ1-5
TGTGCCAGCTGCCCTTGGGGGGTTAGCAATCAGCCCCAGCATTTT
CASCPWGVSNQPQHF
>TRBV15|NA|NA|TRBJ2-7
TGTGCCACCAGCAGAGTAAACATCTACGAGCAGTACTTC
CATSRVNIYEQYF
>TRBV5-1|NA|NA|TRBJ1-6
TGCGCCAGCAGCTTGGAGAGTCGATCTAATTCACCCCTCCACTTT
CASSLESRSNSPLHF
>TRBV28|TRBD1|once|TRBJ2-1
TGTGCCAGCAGTTTAGGCTTTAGAGGGGGCGGTGAGCAGTTCTTC
CASSLGFRGGGEQFF
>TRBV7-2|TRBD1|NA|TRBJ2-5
TGTGCCAGCAGCGTGCGGAACAGGGGATGGGAGACCCAGTACTTC
CASSVRNRGWETQYF
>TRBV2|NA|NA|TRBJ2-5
TGTGCCAGCAGTAGGCTGCGGGGAGTCGGTGAGACCCAGTACTTC
CASSRLRGVGETQYF
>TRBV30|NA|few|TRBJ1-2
TGTGCCCGAGAAACAGGGAGCGATGGCTACACCTTC
CARETGSDGYTF
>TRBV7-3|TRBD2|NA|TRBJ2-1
TGTGCCAGCAGCTTACTAGCGGGAGGAAATGAGCAGTTCTTC
CASSLLAGGNEQFF
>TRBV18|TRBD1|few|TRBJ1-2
TGTGCCAGCTCAGCTCAGGGGGCGAACTATGGCTACACCTTC
CASSAQGANYGYTF
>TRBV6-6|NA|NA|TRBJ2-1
TGTGCCAGCAGTTACGGGAGTGCGTACAATGAGCAGTTCTTC
CASSYGSAYNEQFF
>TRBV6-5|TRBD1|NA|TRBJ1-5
TGTGCCAGCAGCCCCAGGGGGAGCAATCAGCCCCAGCATTTT
CASSPRGSNQPQHF
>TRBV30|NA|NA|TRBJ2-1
TGTGCCTGGAGCGGCGGGATCGGAGATGAGCAGTTCTTC
CAWSGGIGDEQFF
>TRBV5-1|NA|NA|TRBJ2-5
TGCGCCAGCAGCTTGCGTACTAGTTTGCTTTACCAAGAGACCCAGTACTTC
CASSLRTSLLYQETQYF
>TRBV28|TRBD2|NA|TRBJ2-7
TGTGCCAGCAGAACGACTAGCGGGGGCTACGAGCAGTACTTC
CASRTTSGGYEQYF
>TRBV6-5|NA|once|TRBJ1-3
TGTGCCAGCAGTTACTCGGGCAGCTCTGGAAACACCATATATTTT
CASSYSGSSGNTIYF
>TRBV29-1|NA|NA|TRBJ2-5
TGCAGCGTTGAAGATCTTATGCGGAGGGAGACCCAGTACTTC
CSVEDLMRRETQYF
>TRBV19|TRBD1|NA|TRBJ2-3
TGTGCCAGTAGTGACAGGGGTAGCACAGATACGCAGTATTTT
CASSDRGSTDTQYF
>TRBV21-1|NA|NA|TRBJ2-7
TGTGCCAGCAGCTCTCGGAGCGGGAGAAGCTCCTACGAGCAGTACTTC
CASSSRSGRSSYEQYF
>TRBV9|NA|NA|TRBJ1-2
TGTGCCAGCAGCGTAGAACCGACAGGTGGCTATGGCTACACCTTC
CASSVEPTGGYGYTF
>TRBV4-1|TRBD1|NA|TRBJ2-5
TGCGCCAGCAGCCGTGGACAGGGGGCGAGCGAGACCCAGTACTTC
CASSRGQGASETQYF
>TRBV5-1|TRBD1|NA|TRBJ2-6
TGCGCCAGCAGCGAACAGGGGGCAGGGGGGGCCAACGTCCTGACTTTC
CASSEQGAGGANVLTF
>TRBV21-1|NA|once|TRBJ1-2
TGTGCCAGCACCTGGGACAGTGCTAACTATGGCTACACCTTC
CASTWDSANYGYTF
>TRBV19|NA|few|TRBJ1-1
TGTGCCAGTAGGTGGTTGCGCGGGGCTGGCACTGAAGCTTTCTTT
CASRWLRGAGTEAFF
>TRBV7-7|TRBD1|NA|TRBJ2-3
TGTGCTAGCAGCCTCGGGACAGGGGCACAAGATACGCAGTATTTT
CASSLGTGAQDTQYF